One T cell receptor (beta chain) is described in this entry. The antigen remains undetermined. This sample is part of a study of T cells after posttransplantation cyclophosphamide. Whole-study results and caveats: Later blood repertoires were often dominated by clones from the donor CD8+ memory compartment.

CDR1 and CDR2 (germline): SGDLS, YYNGEE. The ends lost 0 bases at V and 5 bases at J; junction bases unmatched: 9. The CDR3 spans 16 residues. Controls had myeloablative marrow grafts with methotrexate and calcineurin inhibitor, sampled at 1 year. The table came from immunoSEQ multiplex PCR; TCRdb's copy has only in-frame clones and leaves some out. Among around 23,000 clones listed, approximately 86% were seen once. The material was PBMCs, obtained 362 days after allogeneic stem cell transplant with calcineurin inhibitor and methotrexate. This TCR was recovered from a female patient under 45 who received an allogeneic stem cell transplant from an unrelated donor, was CMV-positive, and had acute and chronic GVHD. Some T cells could come from the graft donor. The rearrangement uses TRBV9 and TRBJ2-3; 7 bases agree with TRBD1. The CDR3 is CASSVGHQRGQDTQYF. The CDR3 region has the DNA TGTGCCAGCAGCGTAGGACACCAGAGGGGGCAAGATACGCAGTATTTT.